These 14 T cell receptor beta chains came from one sample sequenced in a study of cytomegalovirus exposure and HLA in healthy donors. This table comes from immunoSEQ multiplex PCR, and its TCRdb copy is limited to in-frame clones, with some not included. This sample carries about 170,000 clones, about 83% of them seen once, and the ten largest clones take 1.4%. The sequenced sample was PBMCs. These receptors were collected from a woman aged 30 to 39 in good health and CMV-seronegative.

This chain joins TRBV29-1 and TRBJ2-1; TRBD1 matches at 7 bases. Germline lookup yields CDR1 SQVTM and CDR2 ANQGSEA. V gave up 1 base and J gave up 6 bases; unmatched junction bases: 6. The CDR3 runs to 14 residues. CDR3 sequence: CSVEGWGQLNEQFF. In DNA, the CDR3 is TGCAGCGTTGAAGGATGGGGACAGCTCAATGAGCAGTTCTTC.

This chain connects TRBV4-1 to TRBJ1-1, with D perhaps matching TRBD1 (5 bases). Trimming shortened V by 4 bases and J by 4 bases, and 16 bases separated the two germline ends. Looked up from germline, CDR1 is MGHRA and CDR2 is YSYEKL. There are 15 residues in the CDR3. The CDR3 is CASSRGRDGSTEAFF. The CDR3 coding sequence is TGCGCCAGCAGCCGAGGCAGGGATGGCAGCACTGAAGCTTTCTTT.

The V and J genes are TRBV7-6 and TRBJ2-1; 8 bases agree with TRBD2. Trimming removed 5 bases from V and 3 bases from J; junction bases left unmatched: 12. Looked up from germline, CDR1 is SGHVS and CDR2 is FNYEAQ. The CDR3 runs 17 residues. This CDR3 reads CASSAPGGTSYYNEQFF. The CDR3 bases are TGTGCCAGCAGCGCGCCGGGGGGGACTAGTTACTACAATGAGCAGTTCTTC.

This rearrangement joins TRBV2 to TRBJ1-5; no reliable D call. CDR1 and CDR2 from the germline V gene are SNHLY and FYNNEI. The CDR3 is 14 residues long. Trimming pared 2 bases from V and 7 bases from J, leaving 12 bases between. CDR3 nucleotide sequence: TGTGCCAGCAGTGAAAACAGTGGATGGCAGCCCCAGCATTTT. Amino acids: CASSENSGWQPQHF.

The J gene is TRBJ2-7, the V gene TRBV14; 10 bases agree with TRBD1. The CDR3 loop spans 15 amino acids. Per germline, CDR1 SGHDN and CDR2 FVKESK. With 0 bases clipped from V and 4 bases from J, the junction kept 3 bases outside the gene matches. The CDR3 region has the DNA TGTGCCAGCAGCCAAGACCGGGACAGGGGTTACGAGCAGTACTTC. The encoded protein is CASSQDRDRGYEQYF. Together with reference TRBV14 and TRBJ2-7, the CDR3 gives the full variable domain: EAGVTQFPSHSVIEKGQTVTLRCDPISGHDNLYWYRRVMGKEIKFLLHFVKESKQDESGMPNNRFLAERTGGTYSTLKVQPAELEDSGVYFCASSQDRDRGYEQYFGPGTRLTVT.

V usage is TRBV6-1 and J usage is TRBJ2-7; 7 bases match TRBD1. Germline loops: CDR1 MNHNS, CDR2 SASEGT. This CDR3 region has 13 residues. The junction had 10 bases not matched to a gene; V was cut back by 8 bases and J by 6 bases. The CDR3 loop reads CASRDRTFFEQYF. CDR3 bases: TGTGCCAGCCGGGACAGAACCTTCTTCGAGCAGTACTTC.

V is TRBV6-6 and J is TRBJ2-5; 12 nucleotides match TRBD2. Trimming at V came to 5 bases and at J to 7 bases, leaving 8 bases not matched to a gene. The CDR3 is 15 amino acids. From germline, CDR1 is MNHNY and CDR2 SVGAGI (reference sequence). Here the CDR3 reads CASSPWTSGDGTQYF. CDR3 bases: TGTGCCAGCAGTCCATGGACTAGCGGGGATGGGACCCAGTACTTC.

The chain combines TRBV5-1 with TRBJ2-3, with a weak D call TRBD1 (6 bases). The CDR3 has 14 residues. The germline gives CDR1 SGHRS, CDR2 YFSETQ. V lost 4 bases and J lost 3, with 12 bases in between. As DNA, the CDR3 is TGCGCCAGCAGCCAGGACAGCAAGACAGATACGCAGTATTTT. Its protein is CASSQDSKTDTQYF.

This chain connects TRBV7-6 to TRBJ1-2; D call uncertain. The V end lost 0 bases, the J end lost 3 bases, and 5 bases lay between the germline ends. Germline V CDR1 and CDR2: SGHVS, FNYEAQ. The CDR3 runs to 13 residues. The chain's CDR3 is CASSLASHYGYTF. CDR3 coding DNA: TGTGCCAGCAGCTTAGCGAGCCACTATGGCTACACCTTC.

The chain is built from TRBV27 and TRBJ1-1; 8 bases fit TRBD1. Germline V CDR1 and CDR2: MNHEY, SMNVEV (reference sequence). This CDR3 comprises 14 residues. V was clipped by 4 bases and J by 0 bases; unmatched bases: 1. The CDR3 is CASSSDRVNTEAFF. The CDR3 DNA reads as TGTGCCAGCAGTTCGGACAGGGTGAACACTGAAGCTTTCTTT.

V usage is TRBV19 and J usage is TRBJ2-3; D is perhaps TRBD2 (6 bases). V lost 4 bases and J 4 bases, leaving 12 bases between the germline ends. This CDR3 spans 14 amino acids. CDR1 and CDR2 from the germline V gene are LNHDA and SQIVND (reference sequence). CDR3 nucleotide sequence: TGTGCCAGTAGTACATCACTAGCTGCAGATACGCAGTATTTT. The encoded protein is CASSTSLAADTQYF.

V gene TRBV6-1 combines with J gene TRBJ2-1; D might be TRBD1 (5 bases). Germline V gene sequence: CDR1 MNHNS, CDR2 SASEGT. Trimming removed 2 bases from V and 2 bases from J, with 13 bases in between. CDR3 size: 16 residues. CDR3 bases: TGTGCCAGCAGTGAATTTAGGGGTTCAACCTACAATGAGCAGTTCTTC. Its protein product is CASSEFRGSTYNEQFF.

The rearrangement joins TRBV27 to TRBJ2-7, with D tentatively TRBD1 (5 bases). There are 14 residues in the CDR3. The V end lost 4 bases, the J end lost 0 bases, and 10 bases lay between the germline ends. The germline V gene encodes CDR1 MNHEY and CDR2 SMNVEV (reference sequence). The CDR3 DNA follows: TGTGCCAGCAGTTATCAGGGCTTCTCCTACGAGCAGTACTTC. Translating gives CASSYQGFSYEQYF.

The genes are TRBV10-1 and TRBJ2-1, with a possible D match to TRBD2 (5 bases). Germline-derived CDR1 and CDR2 are WNHNN and SYGVQD (reference sequence). The V gene lost 0 bases and the J gene lost 6 bases, with 15 bases spanning the gap. The CDR3 covers 16 residues. In nucleotides, the CDR3 is TGCGCCAGCAGTGAGTCAGTTACGGGAAATCTCAATGAGCAGTTCTTC. As protein: CASSESVTGNLNEQFF.